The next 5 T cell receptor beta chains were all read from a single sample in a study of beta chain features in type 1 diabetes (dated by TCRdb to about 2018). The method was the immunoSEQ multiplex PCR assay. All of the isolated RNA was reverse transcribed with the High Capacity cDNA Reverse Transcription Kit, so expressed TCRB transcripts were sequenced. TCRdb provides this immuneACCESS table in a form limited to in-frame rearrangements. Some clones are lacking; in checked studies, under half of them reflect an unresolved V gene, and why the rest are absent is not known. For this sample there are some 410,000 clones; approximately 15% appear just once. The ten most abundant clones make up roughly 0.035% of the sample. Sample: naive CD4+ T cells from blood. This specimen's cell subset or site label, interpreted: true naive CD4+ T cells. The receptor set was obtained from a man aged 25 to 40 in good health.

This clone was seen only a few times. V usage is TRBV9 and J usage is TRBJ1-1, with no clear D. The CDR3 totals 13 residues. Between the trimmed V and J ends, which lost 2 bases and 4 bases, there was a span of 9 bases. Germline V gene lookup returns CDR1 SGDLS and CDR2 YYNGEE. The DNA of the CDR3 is TGTGCCAGCAGCGTCGGGTCTGTCACTGAAGCTTTCTTT. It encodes CASSVGSVTEAFF.

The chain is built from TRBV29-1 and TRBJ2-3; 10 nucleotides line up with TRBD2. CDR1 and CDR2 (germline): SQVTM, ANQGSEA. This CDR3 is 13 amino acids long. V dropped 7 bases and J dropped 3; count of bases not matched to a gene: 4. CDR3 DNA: TGCAGCGGAGCGGGGGGGCCGACAGATACGCAGTATTTT. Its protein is CSGAGGPTDTQYF.

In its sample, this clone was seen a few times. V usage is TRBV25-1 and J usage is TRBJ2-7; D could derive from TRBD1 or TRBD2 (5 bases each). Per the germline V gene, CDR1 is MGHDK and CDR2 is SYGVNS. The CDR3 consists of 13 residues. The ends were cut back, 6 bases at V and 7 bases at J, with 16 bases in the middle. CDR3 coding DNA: TGTGCCAGCAGCCAGACAGTCCCGGGAGAGCAGTACGTC. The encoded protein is CASSQTVPGEQYV.

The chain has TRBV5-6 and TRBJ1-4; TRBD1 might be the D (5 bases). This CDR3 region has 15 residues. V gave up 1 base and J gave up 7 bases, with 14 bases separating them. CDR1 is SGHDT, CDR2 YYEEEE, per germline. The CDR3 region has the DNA TGTGCCAGCAGCTTGCAAGCGGCAGGGAGTGAAAAACTGTTTTTT. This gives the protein CASSLQAAGSEKLFF.

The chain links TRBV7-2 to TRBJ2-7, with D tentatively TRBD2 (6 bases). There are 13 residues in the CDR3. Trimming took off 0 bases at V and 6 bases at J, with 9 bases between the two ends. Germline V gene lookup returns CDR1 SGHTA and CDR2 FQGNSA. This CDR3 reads CASSLAGGSEQYF. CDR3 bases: TGTGCCAGCAGCTTAGCTGGGGGGAGCGAGCAGTACTTC. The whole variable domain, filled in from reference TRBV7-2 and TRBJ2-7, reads GAGVSQSPSNKVTEKGKDVELRCDPISGHTALYWYRQSLGQGLEFLIYFQGNSAPDKSGLPSDRFSAERTGGSVSTLTIQRTQQEDSAVYLCASSLAGGSEQYFGPGTRLTVT.